This TCR beta chain was profiled in a study of shared clonotypes between healthy human individuals. The CDR3 length is 15 residues. The germline V gene has CDR1 SGHRS and CDR2 YFSETQ. The germline V and J ends were trimmed by 3 bases and 0 bases, with 12 bases remaining between them. Terminally differentiated effector memory CD45RA+ cells were left out of the naive CD8 fraction, which was CD45RO-negative and positively selected for CCR7. Repertoires were generated with immunoSEQ multiplex PCR, while TCRdb's copy carries only in-frame clones and drops some. The table includes around 2,000,000 clones, just over 90% detected once.

This chain links TRBV5-1 with TRBJ1-1; D might be TRBD1 (6 bases). The source of this sequence is a man aged 18-30 years in good health. Some clones in this sample may be carry-over from other donors' samples. The sequenced sample consisted of naive CD8+ T cells from PBMCs. The CDR3 loop is CASSSNRVLNTEAFF. CDR3 sequence (DNA): TGCGCCAGCAGCTCCAACAGGGTTCTGAACACTGAAGCTTTCTTT.